This T cell receptor beta chain is from a study of blood T cell repertoires in COVID-19. Whole-study context: Samples came from the United States, Italy and Spain, spanning acute and convalescent COVID-19.

Seattle participants joined during active infection and were tracked over time. The CDR3 contains 16 residues. Germline CDR1 SGDLS, CDR2 YYNGEE. V shed 1 base and J 4 bases; nucleotides not matched to a gene: 5. In the original workflow: Reference gene primers were amplified, and this amplification served to estimate nucleated cell counts. Sequencing used immunoSEQ multiplex PCR; TCRdb keeps in-frame clones, though not all of them. D and trimming come from the DNA, and the V and J calls and clone size come from that table. The data show about 350,000 clones, more than 70% seen once. The receptor was isolated from a woman aged 55-69 years with COVID-19, enrolled during active disease. J is TRBJ1-4 and V is TRBV9, with 9 bases aligning to TRBD1. The sample consisted of peripheral blood. The CDR3 protein is CASSVSGQGHNEKLFF. As DNA, the CDR3 is TGTGCCAGCAGCGTATCGGGACAGGGCCATAATGAAAAACTGTTTTTT.